These 13 T cell receptor beta chains originate from one sample sequenced in a study of OX40 agonist ivuxolimab in advanced cancers. Clones were sequenced by immunoSEQ multiplex PCR, and TCRdb holds only the in-frame ones, with some missing. The profile shows 39,000 or so clones, 89% of them singletons. This specimen consisted of CD4+ or CD8+ T cells sorted from blood, obtained in a trial of the OX40 agonist ivuxolimab. The receptors derive from an adult with an advanced solid tumor such as melanoma, head and neck, liver or kidney cancer.

The rearrangement links TRBV6-6 to TRBJ1-6; D is uncertain. The germline V and J ends were trimmed by 4 bases and 6 bases, with 4 bases remaining between them. CDR1 MNHNY and CDR2 SVGAGI come from the germline V gene (reference sequence). The CDR3 is 12 amino acids. Here the CDR3 reads CASSSFNSPLHF. In DNA form, the CDR3 reads TGTGCCAGCAGTTCATTTAATTCACCCCTCCACTTT.

The chain is built from TRBV27 and TRBJ1-1, with D tentatively TRBD1 (5 bases). Germline V gives CDR1 MNHEY, CDR2 SMNVEV (reference sequence). The CDR3 is made up of 13 amino acids. Trimming took 4 bases from V and 4 from J, leaving 10 bases between them. In nucleotides, the CDR3 is TGTGCCAGCAGTTGGCAGGGCTTCACTGAAGCTTTCTTT. Amino acids: CASSWQGFTEAFF.

This clone was counted a single time. The chain has TRBV2 and TRBJ2-2; no clear D gene. The CDR3 runs to 14 residues. Trimming removed 5 bases from V and 2 bases from J, with 9 bases in between. Germline lookup yields CDR1 SNHLY and CDR2 FYNNEI. The CDR3: CASSWQTNTGELFF. CDR3 sequence (DNA): TGTGCCAGCAGTTGGCAGACTAACACCGGGGAGCTGTTTTTT.

The CDR3: CASSLLVQGGNEQFF. In DNA form, the CDR3 reads TGTGCCAGCAGCCTTTTAGTACAGGGGGGCAATGAGCAGTTCTTC. The chain joins TRBV7-9 to TRBJ2-1; 8 nucleotides agree with TRBD1. This CDR3 comprises 15 residues. V was clipped by 5 bases and J by 6 bases; unmatched bases: 9. Germline CDR1 reads SEHNR; CDR2 reads FQNEAQ (reference sequence).

This chain uses TRBV9 with TRBJ2-1; 7 bases fit TRBD2. After removal of 6 bases from V and 0 bases from J, the junction contained 6 bases not matched to a gene. The CDR3 is 15 residues long. CDR1 is SGDLS, CDR2 YYNGEE, per germline. The CDR3 nucleotides are TGTGCCAGCACTACCGGGGGGAGCTCCTACAATGAGCAGTTCTTC. Amino acid sequence: CASTTGGSSYNEQFF.

This clone was seen once. This chain links TRBV7-8 with TRBJ1-1; D might be TRBD1 (5 bases). V shed 2 bases and J shed 3 bases, with 13 bases lying between them. The CDR3 loop spans 15 amino acids. Germline loops: CDR1 SGHVS, CDR2 FQNEAQ. The CDR3 bases are TGTGCCAGCAGCTTATCCGGGGCGAGAGACACTGAAGCTTTCTTT. It is translated as CASSLSGARDTEAFF.

The V gene is TRBV4-2, the J gene TRBJ2-2; D could derive from TRBD1 or TRBD2 (5 bases each). The CDR3 length is 16 residues. The germline V gene has CDR1 LGHNA and CDR2 YNFKEQ. V shed 0 bases and J shed 6 bases, with 14 bases lying between them. The CDR3 loop reads CASSQDLGVVSGELFF. In DNA form, the CDR3 reads TGTGCCAGCAGCCAAGATCTGGGGGTAGTGTCCGGGGAGCTGTTTTTT.

The chain couples TRBV19 to TRBJ1-5, with 10 bases that match TRBD1. The CDR3 runs 16 residues. V shed 4 bases, J shed 1 base, and the junction held 4 bases outside the gene matches. CDR1 LNHDA and CDR2 SQIVND come from the germline V gene (reference sequence). CDR3 coding DNA: TGTGCCAGTAGTACCCGGACAGGGGGAAGCAATCAGCCCCAGCATTTT. It yields the protein CASSTRTGGSNQPQHF.

Here the CDR3 reads CARSRVSNTEAFF. The CDR3 bases are TGTGCCAGATCCAGGGTATCGAACACTGAAGCTTTCTTT. This chain connects TRBV6-4 to TRBJ1-1; tentatively, D is TRBD1 (5 bases). This CDR3 has 13 residues. CDR1 MRHNA and CDR2 SNTAGT come from the germline V gene. V dropped 9 bases and J dropped 1 base, with 12 bases sitting between them.

The chain recombines TRBV7-8 with TRBJ1-2, with 11 bases aligning to TRBD1. Germline CDR1 SGHVS, CDR2 FQNEAQ. The V segment lost 1 base and the J segment 7 bases; nucleotides outside the gene matches: 2. This CDR3 comprises 14 residues. Here the CDR3 reads CASSLGGQGGGYTF. The DNA of the CDR3 is TGTGCCAGCAGCTTAGGGGGACAGGGGGGTGGCTACACCTTC.

The V call is TRBV6-5, the J call TRBJ1-1; weak D call: TRBD1 (5 bases). There are 14 residues in the CDR3. The germline CDR1 and CDR2 sequences are MNHEY and SVGAGI. V was cut by 2 bases and J by 1 base, with 8 bases left in between. CDR3 DNA sequence: TGTGCCAGCAGTTACGGGACGTCGAACACTGAAGCTTTCTTT. Its protein is CASSYGTSNTEAFF.

V usage is TRBV6-5 and J usage is TRBJ2-2, with 7 nucleotides matching TRBD1. The CDR3 runs to 15 residues. With 5 bases clipped from V and 4 bases from J, the junction kept 7 bases outside the gene matches. Germline V gene sequence: CDR1 MNHEY, CDR2 SVGAGI. The CDR3 region has the DNA TGTGCCAGCAGTCCCATCACAGGGGTCACCGGGGAGCTGTTTTTT. As protein: CASSPITGVTGELFF.

The chain couples TRBV2 to TRBJ2-2; D might be TRBD1 (5 bases). V was pared by 4 bases and J by 6 bases, with 9 bases between. Per the germline V gene, CDR1 is SNHLY and CDR2 is FYNNEI. The CDR3 length is 13 residues. CDR3 residues: CASSVDSAGELFF. The CDR3 coding sequence is TGTGCCAGCAGTGTAGACAGTGCCGGGGAGCTGTTTTTT.